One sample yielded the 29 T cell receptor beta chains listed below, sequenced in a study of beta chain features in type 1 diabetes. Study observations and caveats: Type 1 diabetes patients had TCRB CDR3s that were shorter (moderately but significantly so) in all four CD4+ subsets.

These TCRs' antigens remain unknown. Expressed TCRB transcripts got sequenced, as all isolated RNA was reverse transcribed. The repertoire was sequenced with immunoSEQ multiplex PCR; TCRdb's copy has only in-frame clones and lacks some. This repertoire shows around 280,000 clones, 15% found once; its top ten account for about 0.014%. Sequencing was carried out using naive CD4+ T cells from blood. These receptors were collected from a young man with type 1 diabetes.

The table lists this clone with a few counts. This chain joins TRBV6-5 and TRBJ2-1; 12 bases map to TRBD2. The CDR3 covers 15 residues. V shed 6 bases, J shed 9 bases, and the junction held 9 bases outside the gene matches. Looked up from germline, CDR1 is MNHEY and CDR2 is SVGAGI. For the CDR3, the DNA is TGTGCCAGCAGGACAGCGACTAGCGGGAGCGGTGAGCAGTTCTTC. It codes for CASRTATSGSGEQFF.

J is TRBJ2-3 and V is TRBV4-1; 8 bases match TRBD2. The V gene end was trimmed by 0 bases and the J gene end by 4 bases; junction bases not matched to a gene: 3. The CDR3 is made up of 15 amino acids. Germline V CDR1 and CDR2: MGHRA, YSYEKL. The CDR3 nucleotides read TGCGCCAGCAGCCAAGATTTGACTAGCGCAGATACGCAGTATTTT. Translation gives CASSQDLTSADTQYF.

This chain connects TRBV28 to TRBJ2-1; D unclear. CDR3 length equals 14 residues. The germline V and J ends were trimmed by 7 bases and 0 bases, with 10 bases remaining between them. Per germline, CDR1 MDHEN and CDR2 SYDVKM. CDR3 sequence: CASNRLLSYNEQFF. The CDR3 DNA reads TGTGCCAGCAATCGACTCCTCTCCTACAATGAGCAGTTCTTC.

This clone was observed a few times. The CDR3 DNA reads TGTGCCAGCAGCTTGGCCTTCCAGCAAGAGACCCAGTACTTC. Translating gives CASSLAFQQETQYF. The chain employs TRBV5-4 and TRBJ2-5; D is ambiguous. From germline, CDR1 is SGHNT and CDR2 YYREEE (reference sequence). The CDR3 spans 14 residues. Trimming removed 0 bases at V and 2 bases at J, with 8 bases between. Looking up the rest from reference TRBV5-4 and TRBJ2-5 gives the full variable domain: ETGVTQSPTHLIKTRGQQVTLRCSSQSGHNTVSWYQQALGQGPQFIFQYYREEENGRGNFPPRFSGLQFPNYSSELNVNALELDDSALYLCASSLAFQQETQYFGPGTRLLVL.

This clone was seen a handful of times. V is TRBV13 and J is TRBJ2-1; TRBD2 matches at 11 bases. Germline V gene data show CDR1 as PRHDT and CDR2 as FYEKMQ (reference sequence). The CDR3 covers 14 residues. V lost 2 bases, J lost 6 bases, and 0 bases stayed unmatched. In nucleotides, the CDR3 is TGTGCCAGCAGCTTAACTAGCGGGAGCAATGAGCAGTTCTTC. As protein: CASSLTSGSNEQFF. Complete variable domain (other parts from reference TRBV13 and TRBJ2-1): AAGVIQSPRHLIKEKRETATLKCYPIPRHDTVYWYQQGPGQDPQFLISFYEKMQSDKGSIPDRFSAQQFSDYHSELNMSSLELGDSALYFCASSLTSGSNEQFFGPGTRLTVL.

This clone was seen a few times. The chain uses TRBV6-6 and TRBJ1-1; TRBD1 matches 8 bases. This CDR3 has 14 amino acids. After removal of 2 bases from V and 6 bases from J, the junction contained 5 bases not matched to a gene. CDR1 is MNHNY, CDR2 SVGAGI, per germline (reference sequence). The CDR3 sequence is CASSYAGDRPEAFF. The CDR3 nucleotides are TGTGCCAGCAGTTACGCTGGGGACAGGCCTGAAGCTTTCTTT.

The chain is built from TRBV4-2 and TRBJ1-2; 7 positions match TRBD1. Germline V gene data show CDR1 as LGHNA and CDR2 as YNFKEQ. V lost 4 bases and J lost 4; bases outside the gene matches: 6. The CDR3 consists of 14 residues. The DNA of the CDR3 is TGTGCCAGCAGCCTTCCGGGACAGATCTATGGCTACACCTTC. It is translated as CASSLPGQIYGYTF.

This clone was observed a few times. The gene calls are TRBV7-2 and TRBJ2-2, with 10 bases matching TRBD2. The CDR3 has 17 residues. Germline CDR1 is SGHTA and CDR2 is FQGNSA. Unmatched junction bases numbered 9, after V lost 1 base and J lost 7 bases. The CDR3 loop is CASSLGGSGRANGELFF. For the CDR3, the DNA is TGTGCCAGCAGCTTAGGGGGCAGCGGGAGGGCCAACGGGGAGCTGTTTTTT. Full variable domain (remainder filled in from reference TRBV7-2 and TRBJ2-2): GAGVSQSPSNKVTEKGKDVELRCDPISGHTALYWYRQSLGQGLEFLIYFQGNSAPDKSGLPSDRFSAERTGGSVSTLTIQRTQQEDSAVYLCASSLGGSGRANGELFFGEGSRLTVL.

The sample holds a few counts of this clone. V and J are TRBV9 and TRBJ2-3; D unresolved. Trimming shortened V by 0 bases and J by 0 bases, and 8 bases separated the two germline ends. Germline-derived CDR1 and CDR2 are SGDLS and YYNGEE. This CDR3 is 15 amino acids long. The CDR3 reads CASSVGLTSTDTQYF. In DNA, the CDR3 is TGTGCCAGCAGCGTAGGTCTTACTAGCACAGATACGCAGTATTTT.

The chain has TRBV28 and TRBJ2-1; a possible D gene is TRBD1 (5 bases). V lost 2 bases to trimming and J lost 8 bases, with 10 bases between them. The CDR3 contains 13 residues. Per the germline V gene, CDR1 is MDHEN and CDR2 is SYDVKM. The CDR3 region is CASSLVGADEQFF. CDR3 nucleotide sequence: TGTGCCAGCAGTTTAGTTGGGGCCGATGAGCAGTTCTTC.

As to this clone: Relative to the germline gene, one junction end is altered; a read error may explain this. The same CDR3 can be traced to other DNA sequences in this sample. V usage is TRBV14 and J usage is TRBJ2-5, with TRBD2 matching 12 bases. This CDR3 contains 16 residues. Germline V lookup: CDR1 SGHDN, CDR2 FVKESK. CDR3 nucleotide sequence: TGTGCCAGCAGCCAAGCGCTAGCGGGGGGGCAAGAGACCCAATACTTC. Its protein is CASSQALAGGQETQYF.

This chain's CDR3 is CASGLPPRDRVYEQYF. The CDR3 DNA is TGTGCTAGTGGTTTGCCCCCGCGCGACAGGGTGTACGAGCAGTACTTC. The chain employs TRBV12-5 and TRBJ2-7; 7 bases agree with TRBD1. This CDR3 spans 16 amino acids. Per germline, CDR1 LGHNT and CDR2 FRNRAP. The V and J ends lost 2 bases and 4 bases, in that order; junction bases with no gene match: 11.

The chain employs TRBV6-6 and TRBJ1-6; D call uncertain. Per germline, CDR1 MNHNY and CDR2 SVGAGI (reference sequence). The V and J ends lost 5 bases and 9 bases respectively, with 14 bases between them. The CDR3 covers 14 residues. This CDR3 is CASSPSEFRSPLHF. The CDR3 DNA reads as TGTGCCAGCAGTCCCTCGGAGTTTCGTTCACCCCTCCACTTT.

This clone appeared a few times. Written as DNA, the CDR3 is TGTGCCAGCAGCGTCCTCAGGGCGGGAGGCAACACCGGGGAGCTGTTTTTT. It yields the protein CASSVLRAGGNTGELFF. This sequence joins TRBV11-2 and TRBJ2-2, with 8 bases that match TRBD2. V lost 5 bases and J lost 2; bases outside the gene matches: 10. CDR3 length equals 17 residues. Germline CDR1 reads SGHAT; CDR2 reads FQNNGV.

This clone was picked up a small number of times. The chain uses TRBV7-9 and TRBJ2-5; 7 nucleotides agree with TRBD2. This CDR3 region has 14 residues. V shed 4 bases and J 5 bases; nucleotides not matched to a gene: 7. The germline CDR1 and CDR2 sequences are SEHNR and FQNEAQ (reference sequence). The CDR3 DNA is TGTGCCAGCAGCTCGACGGGGGGTGAGGAGACCCAGTACTTC. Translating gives CASSSTGGEETQYF.

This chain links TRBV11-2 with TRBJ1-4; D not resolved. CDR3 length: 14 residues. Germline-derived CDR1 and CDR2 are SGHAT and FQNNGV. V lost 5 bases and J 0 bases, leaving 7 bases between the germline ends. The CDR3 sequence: CASSQTATNEKLFF. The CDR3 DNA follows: TGTGCCAGCAGCCAAACTGCAACTAATGAAAAACTGTTTTTT.

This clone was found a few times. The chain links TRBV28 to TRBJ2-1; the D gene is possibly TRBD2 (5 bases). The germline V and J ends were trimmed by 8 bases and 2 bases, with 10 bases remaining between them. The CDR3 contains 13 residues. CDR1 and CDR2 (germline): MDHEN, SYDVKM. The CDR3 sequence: CASFSATYNEQFF. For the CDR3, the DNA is TGTGCCAGCTTTAGCGCTACCTACAATGAGCAGTTCTTC.

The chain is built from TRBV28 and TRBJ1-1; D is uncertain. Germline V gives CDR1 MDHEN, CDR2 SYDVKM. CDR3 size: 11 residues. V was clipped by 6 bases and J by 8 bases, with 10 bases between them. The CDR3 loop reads CASSSAVEAFF. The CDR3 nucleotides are TGTGCCAGCAGCTCCGCAGTGGAAGCTTTCTTT.

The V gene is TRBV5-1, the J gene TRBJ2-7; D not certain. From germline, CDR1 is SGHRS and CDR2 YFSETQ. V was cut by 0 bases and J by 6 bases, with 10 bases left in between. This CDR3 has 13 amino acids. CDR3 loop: CASSLVGQPEQYF. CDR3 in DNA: TGCGCCAGCAGCTTGGTTGGCCAACCCGAGCAGTACTTC.

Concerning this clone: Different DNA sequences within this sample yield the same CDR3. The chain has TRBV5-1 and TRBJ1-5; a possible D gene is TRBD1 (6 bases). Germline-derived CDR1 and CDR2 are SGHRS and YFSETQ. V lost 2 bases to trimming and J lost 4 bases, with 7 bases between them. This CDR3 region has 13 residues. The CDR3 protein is CASSLQGNQPQHF. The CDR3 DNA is TGCGCCAGCAGCTTACAGGGAAATCAGCCCCAGCATTTT.

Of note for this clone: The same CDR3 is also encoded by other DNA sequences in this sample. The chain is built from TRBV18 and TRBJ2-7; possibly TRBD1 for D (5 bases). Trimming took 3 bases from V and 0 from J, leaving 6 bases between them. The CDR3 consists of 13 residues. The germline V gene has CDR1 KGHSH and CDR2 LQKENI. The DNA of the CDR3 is TGTGCCAGCTCACCGACAGTCTCCTACGAGCAGTACTTC. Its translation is CASSPTVSYEQYF.

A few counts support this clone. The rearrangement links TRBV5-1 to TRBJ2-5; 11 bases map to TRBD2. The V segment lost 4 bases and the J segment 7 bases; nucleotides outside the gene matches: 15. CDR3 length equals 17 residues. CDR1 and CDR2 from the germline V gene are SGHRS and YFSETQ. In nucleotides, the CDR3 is TGCGCCAGCAGCCCGGGAGGACTAGCGGGTTCCCCGGGGACCCAGTACTTC. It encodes CASSPGGLAGSPGTQYF.

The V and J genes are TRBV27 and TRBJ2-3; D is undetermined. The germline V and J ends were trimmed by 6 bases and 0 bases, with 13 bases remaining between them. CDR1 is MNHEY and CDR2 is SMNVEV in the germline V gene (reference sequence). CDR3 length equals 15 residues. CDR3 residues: CASSLEAASTDTQYF. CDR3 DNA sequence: TGTGCCAGCAGCCTCGAGGCGGCTAGCACAGATACGCAGTATTTT.

CDR3 in amino acids: CASSGDRAYEQYF. As DNA, the CDR3 is TGTGCCAGCTCAGGGGACAGGGCCTACGAGCAGTACTTC. The V call is TRBV18, the J call TRBJ2-7; the match to TRBD1 covers 9 bases. The CDR3 is 13 amino acids. The trim removed 5 bases at V and 2 bases at J, leaving 1 base unmatched. Looked up from germline, CDR1 is KGHSH and CDR2 is LQKENI.

The CDR3 DNA is TGTGCCAGTAGATCCACAGGGATCGGGTTTGGCTACACCTTC. It codes for CASRSTGIGFGYTF. This rearrangement joins TRBV19 to TRBJ1-2, with D possibly matching TRBD1 (6 bases). V shed 6 bases and J shed 7 bases, with 18 bases lying between them. Per the germline V gene, CDR1 is LNHDA and CDR2 is SQIVND (reference sequence). The CDR3 spans 14 residues. Together with reference TRBV19 and TRBJ1-2, the CDR3 gives the full variable domain: DGGITQSPKYLFRKEGQNVTLSCEQNLNHDAMYWYRQDPGQGLRLIYYSQIVNDFQKGDIAEGYSVSREKKESFPLTVTSAQKNPTAFYLCASRSTGIGFGYTFGSGTRLTVV.

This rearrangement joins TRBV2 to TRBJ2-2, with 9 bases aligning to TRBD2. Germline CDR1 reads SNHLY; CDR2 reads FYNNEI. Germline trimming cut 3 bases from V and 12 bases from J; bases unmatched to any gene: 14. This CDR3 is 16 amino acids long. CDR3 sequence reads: CASSEVASGKTGKLFF. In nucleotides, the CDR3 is TGTGCCAGCAGTGAGGTGGCTAGCGGGAAAACGGGAAAGCTGTTTTTT. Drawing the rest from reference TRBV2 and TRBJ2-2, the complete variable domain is EPEVTQTPSHQVTQMGQEVILRCVPISNHLYFYWYRQILGQKVEFLVSFYNNEISEKSEIFDDQFSVERPDGSNFTLKIRSTKLEDSAMYFCASSEVASGKTGKLFFGEGSRLTVL.

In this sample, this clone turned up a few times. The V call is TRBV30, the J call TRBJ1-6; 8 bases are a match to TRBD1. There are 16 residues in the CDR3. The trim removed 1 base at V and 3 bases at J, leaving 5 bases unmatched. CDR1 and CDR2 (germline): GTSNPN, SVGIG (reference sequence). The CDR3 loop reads CAWSEDRGIYNSPLHF. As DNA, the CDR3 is TGTGCCTGGAGTGAAGACAGGGGAATCTATAATTCACCCCTCCACTTT.

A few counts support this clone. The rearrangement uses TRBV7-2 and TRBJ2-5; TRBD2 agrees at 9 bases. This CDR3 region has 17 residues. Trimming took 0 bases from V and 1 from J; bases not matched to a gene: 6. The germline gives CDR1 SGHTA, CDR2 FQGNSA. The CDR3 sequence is CASSLARAGGGQETQYF. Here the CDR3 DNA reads TGTGCCAGCAGCTTAGCGCGAGCGGGGGGAGGCCAAGAGACCCAGTACTTC.

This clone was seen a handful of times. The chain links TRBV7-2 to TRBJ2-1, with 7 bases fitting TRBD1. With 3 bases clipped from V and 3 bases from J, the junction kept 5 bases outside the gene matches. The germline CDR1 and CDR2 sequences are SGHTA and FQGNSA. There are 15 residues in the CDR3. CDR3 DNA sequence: TGTGCCAGCAGCTTTGACAGGGCCTTCTACAATGAGCAGTTCTTC. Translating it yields CASSFDRAFYNEQFF.